Shown below are 31 T cell receptor beta chains from a single sample sequenced in a study of T cells in Graves' hyperthyroidism and ophthalmopathy. Authors of the study amplified TCR beta CDR3 regions from RNA transcripts. With the HTBI primer set, the TCR CDR3 went through a first round of RT-PCR. Via MiXCR, TCRdb re-called the multiplex PCR reads, giving one row per CDR3 protein. The sample has 500,000 to 600,000 distinct CDR3 sequences; 16% are singletons. Sequenced material: blood. The source is a woman younger than 35 with Graves' hyperthyroidism.

The J gene is TRBJ2-7, the V gene TRBV6-5; 9 bases fit TRBD1. CDR3 length: 16 residues. V lost 0 bases to trimming and J lost 3 bases; unmatched junction nucleotides: 6. The V gene's germline CDR1 is MNHEY and CDR2 SVGAGI. CDR3 DNA sequence: TGTGCCAGCAGTTACTCCGGGACAGGGTATATCTACGAGCAGTACTTC. Protein: CASSYSGTGYIYEQYF.

The chain employs TRBV6-5 and TRBJ1-6; TRBD1 agrees at 8 bases. Trimming removed 2 bases from V and 7 bases from J; junction bases left unmatched: 13. Germline assignment: CDR1 MNHEY and CDR2 SVGAGI. This CDR3 is 18 amino acids long. The CDR3 sequence: CASSYGLQGARGNSPLHF. In DNA, the CDR3 is TGTGCCAGCAGTTACGGTCTCCAGGGGGCAAGAGGGAATTCACCCCTCCACTTT.

In this sample, this clonotype turned up many times. The chain carries TRBV5-5 and TRBJ2-1; no clear D. V shed 0 bases and J shed 4 bases, with 5 bases lying between them. The V gene's germline CDR1 is SGHKS and CDR2 YYEKEE (reference sequence). CDR3 length: 13 amino acids. The CDR3 spells CASSLARYNEQFF. The CDR3 region has the DNA TGTGCCAGCAGCTTGGCGAGATACAATGAGCAGTTCTTC.

This clonotype was found many times. The CDR3 protein is CASSFRKEAFF. In DNA form, the CDR3 reads TGTGCCAGCAGTTTTCGGAAGGAAGCTTTCTTT. The chain joins TRBV7-9 to TRBJ1-1; D not resolved. Germline assignment: CDR1 SEHNR and CDR2 FQNEAQ (reference sequence). V was clipped by 6 bases and J by 8 bases, with 10 bases between them. This CDR3 comprises 11 residues.

This chain joins TRBV20-1 and TRBJ2-5; D may match TRBD1 or TRBD2 (6 bases each). The CDR3 has 15 amino acids. CDR1 and CDR2 from the germline V gene are DFQATT and SNEGSKA (reference sequence). Here the CDR3 DNA reads TGCAGCCTGAGGAGGGGGAGCGTCCGCCAAGAGACCCAGTACTTC. Translated, it gives CSLRRGSVRQETQYF.

This clonotype was seen more than once but under ten times. The chain has TRBV24-1 and TRBJ1-1; maybe TRBD1 (5 bases). Germline V gene data show CDR1 as KGHDR and CDR2 as SFDVKD. V was shortened by 5 bases and J by 4 bases, with 10 bases between the two germline ends. This CDR3 is built from 13 residues. In DNA, the CDR3 is TGTGCCACCAGTGCTCAGGGTTTCACTGAAGCTTTCTTT. Its translation is CATSAQGFTEAFF.

This clonotype was counted at least ten times. Here the CDR3 reads CASSYRRFMNTEAFF. The DNA of the CDR3 is TGCGCCAGCTCGTACAGGAGATTCATGAACACTGAAGCTTTCTTT. V is TRBV4-3 and J is TRBJ1-1; the D gene is possibly TRBD1 (5 bases). Trimming left V 8 bases short and J 0 bases short, with 16 bases between. This CDR3 spans 15 amino acids. Germline CDR1 and CDR2: LGHNA and YSLEER.

This clonotype was seen many times. The chain has TRBV19 and TRBJ2-7; D unclear. Germline V lookup: CDR1 LNHDA, CDR2 SQIVND (reference sequence). The CDR3 runs to 12 residues. The V end was cut by 3 bases, the J end by 3 bases, with 6 bases between. The CDR3: CASSMTGYEQYF. The CDR3 DNA sequence: TGTGCCAGTAGTATGACGGGCTACGAGCAGTACTTC.

To note about this clonotype: A much larger clone differs by one base, so this may be a read error. The rearrangement uses TRBV11-2 and TRBJ2-1, with 8 bases lining up with TRBD2. The J call may be mistaken, given a closer DNA end match to TRBJ2-7. CDR3 length: 16 residues. CDR1 SGHAT and CDR2 FQNNGV come from the germline V gene. The CDR3 region is CASSPTSGSSYNEQYF. As DNA, the CDR3 is TGTGCCAGCAGCCCAACTAGCGGCAGCTCCTACAATGAGCAGTACTTC.

Regarding this clonotype: The conserved phenylalanine or tryptophan is not found at the CDR3 terminus, so this likely reflects a read error. CDR3 protein: CASSLEKTGSSYEQYS. CDR3 sequence (DNA): TGTGCCAGCAGCCTCGAAAAGACAGGGAGCTCCTACGAGCAGTACTCC. V and J are TRBV7-9 and TRBJ2-7; TRBD1 aligns across 7 bases. The CDR3 is 16 residues long. The germline V gene has CDR1 SEHNR and CDR2 FQNEAQ (reference sequence). Trimming took 5 bases from V and 0 from J; bases not matched to a gene: 10.

This clonotype was recorded a few times. CDR3 in amino acids: CAIRDGNEKLFF. The CDR3 DNA reads as TGTGCCATCCGGGACGGAAATGAAAAACTGTTTTTT. The chain recombines TRBV10-3 with TRBJ1-4; D possibly corresponds to TRBD1 (5 bases). The germline V gene encodes CDR1 ENHRY and CDR2 SYGVKD. The CDR3 sequence is 12 residues long. The germline V and J ends were trimmed by 8 bases and 5 bases, with 9 bases remaining between them.

This clonotype was recorded at least ten times. The chain carries TRBV2 and TRBJ2-7; 9 positions match TRBD1. The CDR3 is 16 amino acids. Germline V gene lookup returns CDR1 SNHLY and CDR2 FYNNEI. The ends lost 4 bases at V and 0 bases at J; junction bases unmatched: 7. CDR3 amino acids: CASSAPRTGASYEQYF. CDR3 sequence (DNA): TGTGCCAGCAGTGCCCCCCGGACAGGGGCCTCCTACGAGCAGTACTTC.

This clonotype was counted between two and nine times. The chain is built from TRBV19 and TRBJ1-2; D unresolved. CDR1 LNHDA and CDR2 SQIVND come from the germline V gene (reference sequence). With 10 bases removed from V and 4 bases from J, the gap between germline ends came to 10 bases. CDR3 size: 11 residues. The DNA of the CDR3 is TGTGCCACAGAGACCCTCTATGGCTACACCTTC. Amino acids: CATETLYGYTF.

This clonotype was recorded many times. This sequence joins TRBV5-6 and TRBJ2-7; 7 bases line up with TRBD1. Germline V gene data show CDR1 as SGHDT and CDR2 as YYEEEE. V was clipped by 4 bases and J by 6 bases; unmatched bases: 7. The CDR3 length is 13 residues. DNA for the CDR3: TGTGCCAGCAGCGCTCGACAGGGCAGCGAGCAGTACTTC. Amino acid sequence: CASSARQGSEQYF. Full variable domain (missing parts from reference TRBV5-6 and TRBJ2-7): DAGVTQSPTHLIKTRGQQVTLRCSPKSGHDTVSWYQQALGQGPQFIFQYYEEEERQRGNFPDRFSGHQFPNYSSELNVNALLLGDSALYLCASSARQGSEQYFGPGTRLTVT.

This clonotype was observed many times. This chain uses TRBV2 with TRBJ1-4; the D is unclear. Germline V gene sequence: CDR1 SNHLY, CDR2 FYNNEI. The CDR3 has 14 residues. The V end lost 6 bases, the J end lost 5 bases, and 13 bases lay between the germline ends. This chain's CDR3 is CASRETVSNEKLFF. In DNA form, the CDR3 reads TGTGCCAGCAGGGAGACCGTCTCCAATGAAAAACTGTTTTTT.

This chain joins TRBV2 and TRBJ2-1; D is unclear. V was pared by 1 base and J by 15 bases, with 10 bases between. The length of the CDR3 is 11 residues. Germline CDR1 is SNHLY and CDR2 is FYNNEI. CDR3 DNA: TGTGCCAGCAGTGAAGATGAACTTGGGTTCTTC. Amino acids: CASSEDELGFF. Combining the CDR3 with reference TRBV2 and TRBJ2-1 gives the whole variable domain EPEVTQTPSHQVTQMGQEVILRCVPISNHLYFYWYRQILGQKVEFLVSFYNNEISEKSEIFDDQFSVERPDGSNFTLKIRSTKLEDSAMYFCASSEDELGFFGPGTRLTVL.

The rearrangement uses TRBV19 and TRBJ2-1; 11 bases match TRBD1. The CDR3 covers 17 residues. Trimming took 2 bases from V and 7 from J; bases not matched to a gene: 10. CDR1 and CDR2 from the germline V gene are LNHDA and SQIVND (reference sequence). CDR3 in DNA: TGTGCCAGTAGTATAATCTCCGGGACAGGGGGTTTTAATGAGCAGTTCTTC. This sequence encodes CASSIISGTGGFNEQFF.

The chain is built from TRBV19 and TRBJ1-2, with unresolved D. CDR3 size: 13 residues. In germline, CDR1 is LNHDA, CDR2 SQIVND (reference sequence). Trimming shortened V by 3 bases and J by 2 bases, and 7 bases separated the two germline ends. In DNA form, the CDR3 reads TGTGCCAGTAGTATCGGCGGCAACTATGGCTACACCTTC. Its protein is CASSIGGNYGYTF.

The chain couples TRBV7-8 to TRBJ2-4, with TRBD2 matching over 7 bases. Germline V gene data show CDR1 as SGHVS and CDR2 as FQNEAQ. V dropped 3 bases and J dropped 5; count of bases not matched to a gene: 4. This CDR3 is 14 amino acids long. For the CDR3, the DNA is TGTGCCAGCAGCTTTAAGAGCGGGGAAAACATTCAGTACTTC. This translates into CASSFKSGENIQYF.

This clonotype was detected only a few times. The chain employs TRBV20-1 and TRBJ2-7; D not resolved. Germline assignment: CDR1 DFQATT and CDR2 SNEGSKA (reference sequence). This CDR3 spans 14 amino acids. Between the trimmed V and J ends, which lost 2 bases and 1 base, there was a span of 12 bases. The CDR3 loop is CSARPHNLSYEQYF. In nucleotides, the CDR3 is TGCAGTGCTAGACCGCACAACCTTTCCTACGAGCAGTACTTC.

This clonotype was detected many times. The chain carries TRBV30 and TRBJ1-5; a possible D gene is TRBD1 (5 bases). The CDR3 contains 16 residues. CDR1 and CDR2 from the germline V gene are GTSNPN and SVGIG (reference sequence). V was shortened by 3 bases and J by 2 bases, with 17 bases between the two germline ends. As DNA, the CDR3 is TGTGCCTGGAGCCGATTGGGACCTCCCGGCAATCAGCCCCAGCATTTT. Residues: CAWSRLGPPGNQPQHF.

This clonotype was found a few times. This chain links TRBV7-9 with TRBJ1-2; D remains ambiguous. CDR3 length: 16 amino acids. In germline, CDR1 is SEHNR, CDR2 FQNEAQ (reference sequence). V lost 1 base and J lost 4, with 16 bases in between. DNA of the CDR3: TGTGCCAGCAGCTTAGTTCCGCCTACAGCCCTCTATGGCTACACCTTC. Protein: CASSLVPPTALYGYTF.

This clonotype was found a few times. V is TRBV20-1 and J is TRBJ2-1; D not certain. The CDR3 is 11 amino acids. Germline lookup yields CDR1 DFQATT and CDR2 SNEGSKA (reference sequence). Trimming pared 4 bases from V and 8 bases from J, leaving 9 bases between. The CDR3 region is CSATSGDEQFF. The CDR3 nucleotides read TGCAGTGCTACGAGTGGGGATGAGCAGTTCTTC.

This clonotype was detected ten times or more. The rearrangement links TRBV12-3 or TRBV12-4 to TRBJ2-3; tentative D call: TRBD1 (5 bases). CDR3 size: 12 residues. V dropped 7 bases and J dropped 4 bases, with 9 bases sitting between them. The CDR3 sequence is CASTLTADTQYF. The CDR3 nucleotides read TGTGCCAGCACGCTGACAGCAGATACGCAGTATTTT.

This clonotype was observed a single time. J is TRBJ2-2 and V is TRBV5-1, with 10 bases aligning to TRBD2. Trimming took 5 bases from V and 5 from J; bases not matched to a gene: 21. The CDR3 loop spans 20 amino acids. Germline CDR1 SGHRS, CDR2 YFSETQ. This chain's CDR3 is CASSRSDLSSGRRSTGELFF. DNA of the CDR3: TGCGCCAGCAGTCGAAGCGACCTCTCTAGCGGGAGAAGGTCTACCGGGGAGCTGTTTTTT.

J is TRBJ2-6 and V is TRBV5-1, with a possible D match to TRBD1 (5 bases). CDR3 size: 18 residues. Germline CDR1 is SGHRS and CDR2 is YFSETQ. V was pared by 0 bases and J by 0 bases, with 13 bases between. CDR3 loop: CASSLGQGRLSGANVLTF. DNA for the CDR3: TGCGCCAGCAGCTTGGGCCAGGGCAGACTCTCTGGGGCCAACGTCCTGACTTTC.

This clonotype was seen many times. The V gene is TRBV11-2, the J gene TRBJ1-1, with TRBD1 identical over 7 bases. The CDR3 contains 14 residues. V dropped 2 bases and J dropped 6; count of bases not matched to a gene: 6. CDR1 is SGHAT, CDR2 FQNNGV, per germline. In nucleotides, the CDR3 is TGTGCCAGCAGCTTAACTGGGACAGATTCTGAAGCTTTCTTT. Amino acids: CASSLTGTDSEAFF.

Remarks on this clonotype: A read error is possible here, since a much larger clone lies one base away. The conserved phenylalanine or tryptophan normally closing the CDR3 is absent here, so this likely arose from a read error. V and J are TRBV2 and TRBJ1-1; 9 positions agree with TRBD1. Per the germline V gene, CDR1 is SNHLY and CDR2 is FYNNEI. V was clipped by 7 bases and J by 1 base; unmatched bases: 4. The CDR3 consists of 14 residues. DNA of the CDR3: TGTGCCAGCAAACCGGGACAGGGGAACACTGAAGCTTTCTCT. Residues: CASKPGQGNTEAFS.

This clonotype was found many times. The chain is built from TRBV5-1 and TRBJ1-1; D is possibly TRBD1 (5 bases). Germline V gives CDR1 SGHRS, CDR2 YFSETQ. The CDR3 runs to 13 residues. V was pared by 4 bases and J by 7 bases, with 14 bases between. CDR3: CASSPIDRFEAFF. In DNA, the CDR3 is TGCGCCAGCAGCCCGATTGACAGATTTGAAGCTTTCTTT.

Here the CDR3 DNA reads TGTGCTAGTGGTTTGGTAATAGGAATGAACACCGGGGAGCTGTTTTTT. As protein: CASGLVIGMNTGELFF. This rearrangement joins TRBV12-5 to TRBJ2-2; no firm D call. The CDR3 is made up of 16 amino acids. Trimming removed 0 bases from V and 1 base from J, with 9 bases in between. Germline CDR1 LGHNT, CDR2 FRNRAP.

This clonotype has a handful of counts. This chain uses TRBV9 with TRBJ2-1; TRBD2 matches at 10 bases. V lost 3 bases and J lost 6; bases outside the gene matches: 6. Germline values: CDR1 SGDLS, CDR2 YYNGEE. The CDR3 extends over 15 amino acids. The CDR3 nucleotides are TGTGCCAGCAGCGGAAAGCGGGAGGGGCTCAATGAGCAGTTCTTC. Protein sequence: CASSGKREGLNEQFF. The full variable domain, completed using reference TRBV9 and TRBJ2-1, is DSGVTQTPKHLITATGQRVTLRCSPRSGDLSVYWYQQSLDQGLQFLIQYYNGEERAKGNILERFSAQQFPDLHSELNLSSLELGDSALYFCASSGKREGLNEQFFGPGTRLTVL.